The clone carrying this T cell receptor (beta chain) was seen once. Its antigen is not known. The data derive from a study of cytomegalovirus exposure and HLA in healthy donors. Study overall: The platform used for the 95 to 150 validation repertoires matched that of the 500 to 850 first-cohort repertoires, a later analysis reported.

CDR3 length equals 18 residues. In germline, CDR1 is SGHDN, CDR2 FVKESK. Trimming took off 0 bases at V and 1 base at J, with 19 bases between the two ends. General study findings and limits: The tendency of first-cohort TCR clusters to co-occur in the 90 to 150 validation repertoires was the finding of a later analysis.

TCRdb's copy holds only in-frame clones and misses some; the assay was immunoSEQ multiplex PCR. The sample consists of about 360,000 clones, roughly 88% of them appearing once. The sample consisted of PBMCs. The J gene is TRBJ2-7, the V gene TRBV14, with D perhaps TRBD2 (5 bases). This sequence originates from a woman under 30 in good health and CMV-seronegative. In nucleotides, the CDR3 is TGTGCCAGCAGCCAAGATTCCCTCGGGATTAGCGTTTCCTACGAGCAGTACTTC. Translated: CASSQDSLGISVSYEQYF. Based on the CDR3 plus reference TRBV14 and TRBJ2-7, the full variable domain is EAGVTQFPSHSVIEKGQTVTLRCDPISGHDNLYWYRRVMGKEIKFLLHFVKESKQDESGMPNNRFLAERTGGTYSTLKVQPAELEDSGVYFCASSQDSLGISVSYEQYFGPGTRLTVT.